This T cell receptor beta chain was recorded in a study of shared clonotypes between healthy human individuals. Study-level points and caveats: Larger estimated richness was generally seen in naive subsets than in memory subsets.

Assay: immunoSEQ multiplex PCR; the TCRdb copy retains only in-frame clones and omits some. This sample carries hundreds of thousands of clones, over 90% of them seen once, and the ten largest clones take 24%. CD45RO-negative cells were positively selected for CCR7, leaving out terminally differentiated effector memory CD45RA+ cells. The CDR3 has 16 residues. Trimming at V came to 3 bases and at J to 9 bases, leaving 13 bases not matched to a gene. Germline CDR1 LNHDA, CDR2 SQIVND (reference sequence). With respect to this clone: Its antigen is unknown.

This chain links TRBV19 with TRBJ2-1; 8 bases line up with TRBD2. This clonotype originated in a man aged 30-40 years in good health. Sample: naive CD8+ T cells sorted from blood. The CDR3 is CASSIPSGSFTGEQFF. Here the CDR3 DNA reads TGTGCCAGTAGTATTCCAAGCGGGAGCTTCACCGGTGAGCAGTTCTTC.